This TCR beta chain was found in a study of blood T cell repertoires in COVID-19. Study-wide background: Acute and convalescent COVID-19 samples came from the United States, Italy and Spain.

The V segment lost 2 bases and the J segment 8 bases; nucleotides outside the gene matches: 9. The V gene's germline CDR1 is SGHAT and CDR2 FQDESV (reference sequence). This CDR3 has 16 residues. The repertoire was sequenced with immunoSEQ multiplex PCR; TCRdb's copy has only in-frame clones and lacks some. This table has 210,000 or so clones, around nine tenths appearing once. Source material: PBMCs or T cells enriched from blood (not recorded which). The chain has TRBV11-1 and TRBJ2-1, with 10 nucleotides matching TRBD2. The source is a woman in her twenties or thirties who had been exposed to COVID-19. In DNA form, the CDR3 reads TGTGCCAGCAGCTTAAGCGGGCGCCTAGCGGGAGATGAGCAGTTCTTC. It codes for CASSLSGRLAGDEQFF.